The 20 T cell receptor beta chains below all came from one sample that was sequenced in a study of early T cells in non-severe SARS-CoV-2 infection. TCRdb itself ran the 5' RACE reads through MiXCR, one entry per CDR3 protein. The data show about 58,000 distinct CDR3 sequences, about 8% seen once. Specimen: whole blood. Source of these receptors: an adult who was a healthcare worker with PCR-confirmed SARS-CoV-2 infection or an uninfected control (not recorded which).

This clonotype turned up a few times. The J gene is TRBJ2-3, the V gene TRBV30; D is unresolved. The CDR3 runs to 11 residues. The V and J ends lost 2 bases and 4 bases respectively, with 4 bases between them. Germline CDR1 reads GTSNPN; CDR2 reads SVGIG (reference sequence). The CDR3 DNA is TGTGCCTGGAGTAGCCCAGATACGCAGTATTTT. Its translation is CAWSSPDTQYF.

This clonotype was seen repeatedly, ten times or more. The V call is TRBV12-3 or TRBV12-4, the J call TRBJ1-5; D unresolved. The ends were cut back, 5 bases at V and 2 bases at J, with 10 bases in the middle. CDR3 length: 14 residues. The CDR3 here is CASSLPGGNQPQHF. The CDR3 nucleotides are TGTGCCAGCAGTCTGCCCGGGGGCAATCAGCCCCAGCATTTT.

Many counts were recorded for this clonotype. The chain has TRBV29-1 and TRBJ2-5; maybe TRBD2 (6 bases). In germline, CDR1 is SQVTM, CDR2 ANQGSEA. V was shortened by 7 bases and J by 4 bases, with 22 bases between the two germline ends. This CDR3 has 15 residues. The CDR3 region has the DNA TGCAGCGCTGGGGATGGGTCGGGAGCGGGAGAGACCCAGTACTTC. Amino acids: CSAGDGSGAGETQYF.

The chain is built from TRBV11-2 and TRBJ2-5, with 13 bases matching TRBD2. V lost 5 bases to trimming and J lost 5 bases; unmatched junction nucleotides: 2. CDR3 size: 14 residues. Germline lookup yields CDR1 SGHAT and CDR2 FQNNGV. CDR3 bases: TGTGCCAGCAGCCCGACTAGCGGGGGGGAGACCCAGTACTTC. Amino acid sequence: CASSPTSGGETQYF.

J is TRBJ2-5 and V is TRBV12-5; 12 bases agree with TRBD2. The CDR3 consists of 17 residues. V gave up 2 bases and J gave up 1 base; unmatched junction bases: 5. Per the germline V gene, CDR1 is LGHNT and CDR2 is FRNRAP. CDR3 DNA sequence: TGTGCTAGTGGTTTGAGGCTAGCGGGAGGGATCCAAGAGACCCAGTACTTC. Translating gives CASGLRLAGGIQETQYF.

V is TRBV7-2 and J is TRBJ2-7; 9 nucleotides align to TRBD2. Germline V gene data show CDR1 as SGHTA and CDR2 as FQGNSA. With 1 base clipped from V and 5 bases from J, the junction kept 6 bases outside the gene matches. This CDR3 has 15 amino acids. The CDR3 loop reads CASSLVAGGPNEQYF. In nucleotides, the CDR3 is TGTGCCAGCAGCTTAGTTGCGGGAGGGCCCAACGAGCAGTACTTC.

Many counts were recorded for this clonotype. This rearrangement joins TRBV6-4 to TRBJ2-3, with D possibly TRBD2 on 6 matching bases. V was pared by 1 base and J by 3 bases, with 11 bases between. Germline-derived CDR1 and CDR2 are MRHNA and SNTAGT. The CDR3 is 15 amino acids. The CDR3 reads CASSDYISGTDTQYF. CDR3 coding DNA: TGTGCCAGCAGTGACTATATTAGCGGAACAGATACGCAGTATTTT.

V gene TRBV29-1 combines with J gene TRBJ2-2; TRBD2 might be the D (5 bases). The V end was cut by 5 bases, the J end by 7 bases, with 11 bases between. The CDR3 runs to 12 residues. From germline, CDR1 is SQVTM and CDR2 ANQGSEA. CDR3 loop: CSVSKRRGELFF. The CDR3 region has the DNA TGCAGCGTTTCCAAGCGGCGCGGGGAGCTGTTTTTT.

This clonotype was detected only a few times. The chain is built from TRBV7-6 and TRBJ1-1, with a weak D call TRBD1 (6 bases). Trimming removed 5 bases at V and 3 bases at J, with 10 bases between. The CDR3 has 13 amino acids. The germline V gene has CDR1 SGHVS and CDR2 FNYEAQ. CDR3 sequence reads: CASSHHRDTEAFF. As DNA, the CDR3 is TGTGCCAGCAGCCATCACAGGGACACTGAAGCTTTCTTT. The entire variable domain, with the rest obtained from reference TRBV7-6 and TRBJ1-1, is as follows: GAGVSQSPRYKVTKRGQDVALRCDPISGHVSLYWYRQALGQGPEFLTYFNYEAQQDKSGLPNDRFSAERPEGSISTLTIQRTEQRDSAMYRCASSHHRDTEAFFGQGTRLTVV.

The rearrangement joins TRBV4-1 to TRBJ2-7, with 12 positions matching TRBD2. CDR1 and CDR2 (germline): MGHRA, YSYEKL. This CDR3 is 16 amino acids long. V gave up 5 bases and J gave up 2 bases; unmatched junction bases: 7. The DNA for the CDR3 is TGCGCCAGCAGCAGTCACCTAGCGGGAGGGGCCTACGAGCAGTACTTC. Its translation: CASSSHLAGGAYEQYF.

This clonotype was seen many times. CDR3 sequence: CASRESGRTFYGYTF. The DNA of the CDR3 is TGTGCCAGCAGGGAAAGTGGACGGACCTTCTATGGCTACACCTTC. This chain connects TRBV6-5 to TRBJ1-2; D is unresolved. V was cut by 6 bases and J by 4 bases, with 18 bases left in between. Germline V CDR1 and CDR2: MNHEY, SVGAGI. The CDR3 is 15 residues long.

This clonotype was recorded at least ten times. The chain is built from TRBV7-6 and TRBJ2-7; 10 bases match TRBD1. Germline V gene data show CDR1 as SGHVS and CDR2 as FNYEAQ. The CDR3 extends over 15 amino acids. Trimming at V came to 4 bases and at J to 7 bases, leaving 10 bases not matched to a gene. CDR3 loop: CASSYRDRGLDEQYF. In DNA, the CDR3 is TGTGCCAGCAGCTACCGGGACAGGGGACTAGATGAGCAGTACTTC.

This clonotype was recorded many times. The J gene is TRBJ2-3, the V gene TRBV3-1, with 11 bases matching TRBD2. CDR3 length: 18 amino acids. Trimming removed 1 base from V and 6 bases from J; junction bases left unmatched: 12. Per germline, CDR1 LGHDT and CDR2 YNNKEL (reference sequence). CDR3 coding DNA: TGTGCCAGCAGCCAAGCGGAAACTAGCGGGAGCATTCATGATACGCAGTATTTT. Encoded protein: CASSQAETSGSIHDTQYF.

The chain's CDR3 is CSARRPAGNPDTQYF. The DNA for the CDR3 is TGCAGTGCTAGGCGGCCAGCGGGAAATCCTGATACGCAGTATTTT. J is TRBJ2-3 and V is TRBV20-1, with 7 bases lining up with TRBD2. Germline lookup yields CDR1 DFQATT and CDR2 SNEGSKA (reference sequence). The CDR3 length is 15 residues. V lost 3 bases, J lost 6 bases, and 12 bases stayed unmatched.

About this clonotype: A much larger clone lies a single base off, so this may be a read error. The rearrangement joins TRBV7-9 to TRBJ2-7; TRBD1 matches 7 bases. CDR1 and CDR2 (germline): SEHNR, FQNEAQ (reference sequence). The length of the CDR3 is 13 residues. The CDR3 sequence: CAGSLRGQDEQYF. CDR3 DNA sequence: TGTGCCGGCAGCCTAAGGGGGCAGGACGAGCAGTACTTC.

V is TRBV11-1 and J is TRBJ2-3; D remains ambiguous. V was pared by 8 bases and J by 7 bases, with 22 bases between. This CDR3 is built from 15 residues. In germline, CDR1 is SGHAT, CDR2 FQDESV (reference sequence). DNA for the CDR3: TGTGCCAGCTCAACTCTGGGCTCCTCCACGAATACGCAGTATTTT. This translates into CASSTLGSSTNTQYF.

The CDR3 DNA reads as TGCAGCGCCACGACAGGATCGGGGGCCAACGTCCTGACTTTC. Its translation is CSATTGSGANVLTF. This chain joins TRBV29-1 and TRBJ2-6, with D possibly being TRBD1 (6 bases). The CDR3 length is 14 residues. V was cut by 7 bases and J by 4 bases, with 14 bases left in between. Germline CDR1 reads SQVTM; CDR2 reads ANQGSEA.

This clonotype has only a few counts. The chain is built from TRBV9 and TRBJ2-1, with 9 bases identical to TRBD2. The CDR3 covers 16 residues. The germline V gene has CDR1 SGDLS and CDR2 YYNGEE. Trimming cost V 0 bases and J 3 bases; bases outside gene matches: 4. DNA for the CDR3: TGTGCCAGCAGCGTAGGTTTAGCGGGAGTCTACAATGAGCAGTTCTTC. It specifies CASSVGLAGVYNEQFF.

This chain uses TRBV6-1 with TRBJ2-3; 13 nucleotides agree with TRBD2. CDR1 MNHNS and CDR2 SASEGT come from the germline V gene. V shed 8 bases, J shed 4 bases, and the junction held 3 bases outside the gene matches. CDR3 length: 14 residues. CDR3 amino acids: CASGGLAGSDTQYF. The DNA for the CDR3 is TGTGCCAGCGGGGGACTAGCGGGATCAGATACGCAGTATTTT.

On this clonotype: Just one base apart from a much larger clone, this may be a read error. This sequence joins TRBV11-2 and TRBJ2-3, with a tentative D call TRBD1 (5 bases). The CDR3 has 13 amino acids. The V gene's germline CDR1 is SGHAT and CDR2 FQNNGV. The CDR3: CASSLDTTDTRYF. The CDR3 DNA is TGTGCCAGCAGCCTGGACACCACAGATACGCGGTATTTT.